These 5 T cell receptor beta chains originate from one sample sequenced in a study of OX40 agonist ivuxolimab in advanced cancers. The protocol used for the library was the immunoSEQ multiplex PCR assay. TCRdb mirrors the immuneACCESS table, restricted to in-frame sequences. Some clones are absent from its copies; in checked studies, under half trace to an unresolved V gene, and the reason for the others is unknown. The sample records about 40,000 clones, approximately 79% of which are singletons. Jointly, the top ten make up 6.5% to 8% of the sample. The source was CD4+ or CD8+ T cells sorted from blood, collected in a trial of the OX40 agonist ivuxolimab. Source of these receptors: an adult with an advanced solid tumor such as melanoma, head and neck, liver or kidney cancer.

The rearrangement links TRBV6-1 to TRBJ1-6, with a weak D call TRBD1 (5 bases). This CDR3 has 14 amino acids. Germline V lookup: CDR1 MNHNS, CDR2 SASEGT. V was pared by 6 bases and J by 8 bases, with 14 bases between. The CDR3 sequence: CASSRRGSDSPLHF. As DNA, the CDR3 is TGTGCCAGCAGCAGGAGGGGATCTGATTCACCCCTCCACTTT.

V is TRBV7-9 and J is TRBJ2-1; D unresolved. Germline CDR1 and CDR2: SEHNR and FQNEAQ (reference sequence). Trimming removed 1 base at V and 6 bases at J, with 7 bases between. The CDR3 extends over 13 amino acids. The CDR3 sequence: CASSLGEGNEQFF. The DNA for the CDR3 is TGTGCCAGCAGCTTAGGGGAAGGCAATGAGCAGTTCTTC.

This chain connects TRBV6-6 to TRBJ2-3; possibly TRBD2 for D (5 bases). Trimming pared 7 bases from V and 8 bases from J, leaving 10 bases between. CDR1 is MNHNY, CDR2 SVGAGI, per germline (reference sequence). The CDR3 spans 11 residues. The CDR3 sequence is CASTQEGTQYF. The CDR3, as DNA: TGTGCCAGCACCCAAGAGGGTACGCAGTATTTT.

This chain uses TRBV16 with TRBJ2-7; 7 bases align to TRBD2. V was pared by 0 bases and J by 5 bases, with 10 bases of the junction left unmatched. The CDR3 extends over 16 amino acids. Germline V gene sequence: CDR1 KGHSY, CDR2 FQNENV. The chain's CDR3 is CASSQSGRGMFDEQYF. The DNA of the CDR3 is TGTGCCAGCAGCCAATCTGGGAGGGGCATGTTTGACGAGCAGTACTTC. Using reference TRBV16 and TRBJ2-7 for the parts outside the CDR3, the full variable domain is GEEVAQTPKHLVRGEGQKAKLYCAPIKGHSYVFWYQQVLKNEFKFLISFQNENVFDETGMPKERFSAKCLPNSPCSLEIQATKLEDSAVYFCASSQSGRGMFDEQYFGPGTRLTVT.

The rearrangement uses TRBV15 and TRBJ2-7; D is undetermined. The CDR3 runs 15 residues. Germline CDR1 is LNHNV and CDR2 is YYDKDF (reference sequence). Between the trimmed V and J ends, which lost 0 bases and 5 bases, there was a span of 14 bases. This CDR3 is CATSRDRPRSDEQYF. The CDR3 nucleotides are TGTGCCACCAGCAGAGATCGCCCGAGGTCCGACGAGCAGTACTTC. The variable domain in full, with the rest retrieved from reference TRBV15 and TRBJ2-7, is DAMVIQNPRYQVTQFGKPVTLSCSQTLNHNVMYWYQQKSSQAPKLLFHYYDKDFNNEADTPDNFQSRRPNTSFCFLDIRSPGLGDTAMYLCATSRDRPRSDEQYFGPGTRLTVT.